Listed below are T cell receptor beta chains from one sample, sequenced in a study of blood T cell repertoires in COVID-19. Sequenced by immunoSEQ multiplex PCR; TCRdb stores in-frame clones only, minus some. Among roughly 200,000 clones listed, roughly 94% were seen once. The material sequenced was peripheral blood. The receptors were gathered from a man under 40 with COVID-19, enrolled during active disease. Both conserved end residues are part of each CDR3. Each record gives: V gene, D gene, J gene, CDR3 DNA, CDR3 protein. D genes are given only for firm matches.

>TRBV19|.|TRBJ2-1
TGTGCCAGTAGTGGCCAGGGGTCCTACAATGAGCAGTTCTTC
CASSGQGSYNEQFF
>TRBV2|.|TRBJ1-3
TGTGCCAGCAGTGCCGACAGACTGAGTGGAAACACCATATATTTT
CASSADRLSGNTIYF
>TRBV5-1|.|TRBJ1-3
TGCGCCAGCAGCAGGGACACTCGGGACACCATATATTTT
CASSRDTRDTIYF
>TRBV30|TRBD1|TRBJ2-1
TGTGCCTGGAGTATGACAGGGGGGGTGAATGAGCAGTTCTTC
CAWSMTGGVNEQFF
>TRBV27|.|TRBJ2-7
TGTGCCAGCAGTTTACGACAGCAAGTCCCCTACGAGCAGTACTTC
CASSLRQQVPYEQYF
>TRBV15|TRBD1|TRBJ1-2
TGTGCCACCAGCACCGGGACAGGATATATTGACTATGGCTACACCTTC
CATSTGTGYIDYGYTF
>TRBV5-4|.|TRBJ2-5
TGTGCCAGCAGCTTGATTGGTAGGGCAGGGGACGTCCAAGAGACCCAGTACTTC
CASSLIGRAGDVQETQYF
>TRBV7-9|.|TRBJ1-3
TGTGCCAGCAGCTTAGCGGGGGCCTCTGGAAACACCATATATTTT
CASSLAGASGNTIYF
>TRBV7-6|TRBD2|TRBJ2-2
TGTGCCAGCAGCTGGAGGGGACTAGCGGGGGGGCGTTCGAGGACCGGGGAGCTGTTTTTT
CASSWRGLAGGRSRTGELFF
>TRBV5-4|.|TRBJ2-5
TGTGCCAGCAGCGGAAACCGGGACACCAAAGAGACCCAGTACTTC
CASSGNRDTKETQYF
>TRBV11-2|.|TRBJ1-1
TGTGCCAGCAGCTTTGGATACGGGAGGAACACTGAAGCTTTCTTT
CASSFGYGRNTEAFF
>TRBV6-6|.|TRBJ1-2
TGTGCCAGCAGTTACTCCCAGGCTAACTATGGCTACACCTTC
CASSYSQANYGYTF
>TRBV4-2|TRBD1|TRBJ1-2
TGTGCCAGCAGCCAAGACCCGGGCAGGGGGACTTATGGCTACACCTTC
CASSQDPGRGTYGYTF
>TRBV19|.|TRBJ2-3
TGTGCCAGTAGTAAGAAGTTGGTAGCGGACTCAATCTACACAGATACGCAGTATTTT
CASSKKLVADSIYTDTQYF
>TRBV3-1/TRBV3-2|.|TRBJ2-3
TGTGCCAGCAGCCAAGAAGAGGCGGATACGCAGTATTTT
CASSQEEADTQYF
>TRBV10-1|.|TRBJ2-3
TGCGCCAGCAGTGAGTCTAAAGGTCTAGCTGATACGCAGTATTTT
CASSESKGLADTQYF
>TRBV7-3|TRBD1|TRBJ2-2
TGTGCCAGCAGGTTGACAGGGGCGAACACCGGGGAGCTGTTTTTT
CASRLTGANTGELFF
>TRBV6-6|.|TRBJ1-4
TGTGCCAGCAAACCGAGGGTAAATGGTGAAAAACTGTTTTTT
CASKPRVNGEKLFF
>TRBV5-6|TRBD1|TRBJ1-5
TGTGCCAGCAGCTTTAAGGGGACAGGGGGCGGTCAGCCCCAGCATTTT
CASSFKGTGGGQPQHF
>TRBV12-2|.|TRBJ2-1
TGTGCAAGTCGCTTAGAGGACAAGGATCGCTCCTACAATGAGCAGTTCTTC
CASRLEDKDRSYNEQFF
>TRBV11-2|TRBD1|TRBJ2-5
TGTGCCAGCAGCTTAGGGACAGGGGAAGAGACCCAGTACTTC
CASSLGTGEETQYF
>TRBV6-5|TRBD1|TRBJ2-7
TGTGCCAGCAGTCGACAGGGTACCCCCTACGAGCAGTACTTC
CASSRQGTPYEQYF
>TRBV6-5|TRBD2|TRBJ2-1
TGTGCCAGCAGTTACTCAGCGGGGGGGCAGCTTGAGCAGTTCTTC
CASSYSAGGQLEQFF
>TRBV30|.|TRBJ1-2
TGTGCCTGGGCAGGGAGCGGGGGCTACACCTTC
CAWAGSGGYTF
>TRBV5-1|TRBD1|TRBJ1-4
TGCGCCAGCAGCCCGCTTGACAGGGGAGGGAATGAAAAACTGTTTTTT
CASSPLDRGGNEKLFF